One and the same sample provided the 23 T cell receptor beta chains below, sequenced in a study of Graves' ophthalmopathy and Graves' hyperthyroidism. Using RNA transcripts, the TCR beta CDR3 regions were amplified. In the first round, RT-PCR was carried out with HTBI primers, and a multiplex PCR formed the second round. MiXCR, applied by TCRdb to the multiplex PCR reads, yields one record per CDR3 protein. The profile shows around 600,000 distinct CDR3 sequences, roughly 41% of them singletons. Sequenced sample: peripheral blood. Receptors originate from an adult man with Graves' ophthalmopathy.

The chain joins TRBV15 to TRBJ2-7, with 9 bases identical to TRBD1. The germline V gene encodes CDR1 LNHNV and CDR2 YYDKDF (reference sequence). CDR3 length equals 14 residues. The J segment lost 5 bases and the V segment lost 4 bases, leaving 6 bases of the junction unmatched. CDR3 region: CATSTGQGAHEQYF. The DNA for the CDR3 is TGTGCCACCAGCACGGGACAGGGTGCGCACGAGCAGTACTTC.

In this sample, this clonotype turned up once. A much larger clone lies one base from this, so it may be a read error. The chain is built from TRBV20-1 and TRBJ1-1; possibly TRBD1 for D (6 bases). The CDR3 has 13 residues. Germline V gene lookup returns CDR1 DFQATT and CDR2 SNEGSKA (reference sequence). V gave up 0 bases and J gave up 7 bases, with 12 bases separating them. CDR3 nucleotides: TGCAGTGCTAGAGAGGCCCGGGACATTGAAGCTTTCTTT. This codes for CSAREARDIEAFF.

The chain couples TRBV6-2 or TRBV6-3 to TRBJ2-5; a weak D match, TRBD1 (5 bases). The ends were cut back, 4 bases at V and 2 bases at J, with 11 bases in the middle. Germline V CDR1 and CDR2: MNHEY, SVGEGT. This CDR3 region has 14 residues. DNA for the CDR3: TGTGCCAGCAGTTCCCAGGGCCTACAAGAGACCCAGTACTTC. Encoded protein: CASSSQGLQETQYF.

The V gene is TRBV29-1, the J gene TRBJ1-1, with a tentative D call TRBD1 (5 bases). The length of the CDR3 is 10 residues. Germline values: CDR1 SQVTM, CDR2 ANQGSEA. CDR3 nucleotides: TGCAGACGGAGGGGTGGTGAAGCTTTCTTT. Amino acids: CRRRGGEAFF.

In this sample, this clonotype turned up many times. V gene TRBV11-2 combines with J gene TRBJ2-5; D is uncertain. CDR3 length: 13 amino acids. Germline V gene lookup returns CDR1 SGHAT and CDR2 FQNNGV. Trimming stripped 0 bases from V and 9 bases from J, with 11 bases between. CDR3 protein: CASSLDPQVAQYF. DNA of the CDR3: TGTGCCAGCAGCTTAGATCCCCAGGTGGCCCAGTACTTC.

The rearrangement links TRBV7-8 to TRBJ2-5, with a possible D match to TRBD2 (5 bases). V was pared by 4 bases and J by 9 bases, with 21 bases between. The germline gives CDR1 SGHVS, CDR2 FQNEAQ. The CDR3 loop spans 15 amino acids. The CDR3 sequence is CASSSSIGNYQPQYF. The DNA of the CDR3 is TGTGCCAGCAGCTCATCCATCGGGAACTATCAGCCCCAGTACTTC.

Ten or more counts support this clonotype. The chain links TRBV14 to TRBJ1-1; D not certain. Looked up from germline, CDR1 is SGHDN and CDR2 is FVKESK. This CDR3 comprises 13 residues. V was clipped by 5 bases and J by 0 bases, with 7 bases between them. Here the CDR3 reads CASSSSLNTEAFF. The CDR3 region has the DNA TGTGCCAGCAGCTCCAGTTTGAACACTGAAGCTTTCTTT.

The J gene is TRBJ2-2, the V gene TRBV20-1; a weak D match, TRBD1 (6 bases). V was trimmed by 6 bases and J by 7 bases, leaving 24 bases between them. The CDR3 extends over 16 amino acids. From germline, CDR1 is DFQATT and CDR2 SNEGSKA (reference sequence). The CDR3 protein is CSANPLGRGGIGELFF. The CDR3 DNA is TGCAGTGCGAACCCCCTGGGCAGGGGTGGCATCGGGGAGCTGTTTTTT.

The chain employs TRBV5-1 and TRBJ1-1; D call uncertain. This CDR3 has 15 amino acids. Germline V gene data show CDR1 as SGHRS and CDR2 as YFSETQ. V lost 2 bases, J lost 1 base, and 12 bases lay in between. CDR3 amino acids: CASSLKMSQNTEAFF. Written as DNA, the CDR3 is TGCGCCAGCAGCTTAAAAATGAGTCAGAACACTGAAGCTTTCTTT.

This chain uses TRBV25-1 with TRBJ1-6, with D perhaps TRBD1 (5 bases). Trimming shortened V by 6 bases and J by 8 bases, and 11 bases separated the two germline ends. CDR3 length equals 13 residues. Germline CDR1 and CDR2: MGHDK and SYGVNS. In nucleotides, the CDR3 is TGTGCCAGCAGGTTAACAGGAGATTCACCCCTCCACTTT. Its translation: CASRLTGDSPLHF. Using reference TRBV25-1 and TRBJ1-6 for the parts outside the CDR3, the full variable domain is EADIYQTPRYLVIGTGKKITLECSQTMGHDKMYWYQQDPGMELHLIHYSYGVNSTEKGDLSSESTVSRIRTEHFPLTLESARPSHTSQYLCASRLTGDSPLHFGNGTRLTVT.

The chain recombines TRBV2 with TRBJ2-7; 8 nucleotides agree with TRBD1. This CDR3 is 15 amino acids long. Trimming cost V 8 bases and J 7 bases; bases outside gene matches: 16. Germline assignment: CDR1 SNHLY and CDR2 FYNNEI. The CDR3 bases are TGTGCCAGCGGTCGTGGACAGGGTTTATACGGGGAGCAGTACTTC. It specifies CASGRGQGLYGEQYF.

This clonotype was detected a few times. This chain uses TRBV20-1 with TRBJ1-6; 7 bases fit TRBD1. V was clipped by 6 bases and J by 7 bases; unmatched bases: 6. There are 13 residues in the CDR3. CDR1 is DFQATT, CDR2 SNEGSKA, per germline (reference sequence). The CDR3: CSASGQSNSPLHF. For the CDR3, the DNA is TGCAGTGCGTCGGGACAGTCAAATTCACCCCTCCACTTT.

The table lists this clonotype with a few counts. CDR3 residues: CSASQRVLSYEQYF. The CDR3 region has the DNA TGCAGTGCTTCCCAGCGGGTCCTCTCCTACGAGCAGTACTTC. The V and J genes are TRBV20-1 and TRBJ2-7, with a weak D call TRBD2 (6 bases). The CDR3 length is 14 residues. The germline gives CDR1 DFQATT, CDR2 SNEGSKA (reference sequence). Between the trimmed V and J ends, which lost 5 bases and 0 bases, there was a span of 14 bases.

The rearrangement links TRBV25-1 to TRBJ1-1; weak D call: TRBD1 (6 bases). Trimming stripped 6 bases from V and 2 bases from J, with 16 bases between. Germline CDR1 is MGHDK and CDR2 is SYGVNS. This CDR3 is 15 amino acids long. The CDR3 spells CASSSTGAANTEAFF. The CDR3, as DNA: TGTGCCAGCAGCTCAACGGGGGCCGCTAACACTGAAGCTTTCTTT.

In DNA, the CDR3 is TGTGCCAGCAGCCAAAGTTTTGGGGATAATTCACCCCTCCACTTT. The encoded protein is CASSQSFGDNSPLHF. This chain joins TRBV14 and TRBJ1-6; D not certain. V lost 2 bases to trimming and J lost 5 bases, with 10 bases between them. The CDR3 extends over 15 amino acids. Germline V gene data show CDR1 as SGHDN and CDR2 as FVKESK.

The J gene is TRBJ2-5, the V gene TRBV12-3 or TRBV12-4; D possibly corresponds to TRBD1 (6 bases). Trimming took off 6 bases at V and 7 bases at J, with 18 bases between the two ends. This CDR3 is 14 amino acids long. CDR3 protein: CASRTGSASRTQYF. The CDR3 nucleotides are TGTGCCAGCAGGACAGGCTCTGCCTCACGGACCCAGTACTTC.

This clonotype was counted only a few times. A much larger clone is a single base away; this may be a read error. This chain uses TRBV24-1 with TRBJ1-1; D is unresolved. CDR3 size: 12 residues. Germline V CDR1 and CDR2: KGHDR, SFDVKD. CDR3 nucleotide sequence: TGTGTCACCAGAGGGTTAAAGCCTGAAGCTTTCTTT. The encoded protein is CVTRGLKPEAFF.

This clonotype was detected many times. The rearrangement links TRBV7-8 to TRBJ2-5; TRBD1 aligns across 10 bases. CDR3 length equals 16 residues. Per germline, CDR1 SGHVS and CDR2 FQNEAQ. The junction had 9 bases not matched to a gene; V was cut back by 1 base and J by 7 bases. This CDR3 is CASSLVGTGVVGTQYF. CDR3 coding DNA: TGTGCCAGCAGCTTAGTGGGGACAGGGGTGGTCGGGACCCAGTACTTC.

This clonotype was detected only a few times. The rearrangement joins TRBV6-4 to TRBJ2-7; 8 nucleotides agree with TRBD1. The CDR3 is 13 amino acids. Trimming at V came to 8 bases and at J to 0 bases, leaving 3 bases not matched to a gene. The V gene's germline CDR1 is MRHNA and CDR2 SNTAGT. The CDR3 protein is CASDRGPSYEQYF. The CDR3 DNA is TGTGCCAGCGACAGGGGACCCTCCTACGAGCAGTACTTC.

V is TRBV10-3 and J is TRBJ1-2, with a tentative D call TRBD1 (5 bases). Trimming removed 4 bases from V and 7 bases from J, with 16 bases in between. Germline V CDR1 and CDR2: ENHRY, SYGVKD. The CDR3 has 14 residues. The CDR3 coding sequence is TGTGCCATCAGTGCTAGTGCCGCCCAGGGTGGCTACACCTTC. This encodes CAISASAAQGGYTF.

This clonotype was seen ten or more times. This chain uses TRBV20-1 with TRBJ1-6; a weak D match, TRBD1 (5 bases). CDR3 length equals 13 residues. CDR1 and CDR2 from the germline V gene are DFQATT and SNEGSKA (reference sequence). Trimming took off 0 bases at V and 8 bases at J, with 8 bases between the two ends. Written as DNA, the CDR3 is TGCAGTGCTAGAGAAGACAGAGATTCACCCCTCCACTTT. Protein: CSAREDRDSPLHF.

This clonotype appeared a few times. The chain employs TRBV6-1 and TRBJ2-7, with 9 bases lining up with TRBD2. Germline V gene data show CDR1 as MNHNS and CDR2 as SASEGT. J lost 3 bases, V lost 5 bases, and 11 bases had no gene match. The CDR3 loop spans 16 amino acids. The DNA for the CDR3 is TGTGCCAGCAGTTACTCGAAGGTAGCGGGGGACTACGAGCAGTACTTC. The encoded protein is CASSYSKVAGDYEQYF.

There are many counts of this clonotype. The gene calls are TRBV6-5 and TRBJ1-6; weak D call: TRBD1 (5 bases). V gave up 0 bases and J gave up 6 bases, with 15 bases separating them. The CDR3 runs 17 residues. CDR1 and CDR2 from the germline V gene are MNHEY and SVGAGI. The CDR3 coding sequence is TGTGCCAGCAGTTACTCGTCTCCAGGGTACCTTAATTCACCCCTCCACTTT. Its translation: CASSYSSPGYLNSPLHF.